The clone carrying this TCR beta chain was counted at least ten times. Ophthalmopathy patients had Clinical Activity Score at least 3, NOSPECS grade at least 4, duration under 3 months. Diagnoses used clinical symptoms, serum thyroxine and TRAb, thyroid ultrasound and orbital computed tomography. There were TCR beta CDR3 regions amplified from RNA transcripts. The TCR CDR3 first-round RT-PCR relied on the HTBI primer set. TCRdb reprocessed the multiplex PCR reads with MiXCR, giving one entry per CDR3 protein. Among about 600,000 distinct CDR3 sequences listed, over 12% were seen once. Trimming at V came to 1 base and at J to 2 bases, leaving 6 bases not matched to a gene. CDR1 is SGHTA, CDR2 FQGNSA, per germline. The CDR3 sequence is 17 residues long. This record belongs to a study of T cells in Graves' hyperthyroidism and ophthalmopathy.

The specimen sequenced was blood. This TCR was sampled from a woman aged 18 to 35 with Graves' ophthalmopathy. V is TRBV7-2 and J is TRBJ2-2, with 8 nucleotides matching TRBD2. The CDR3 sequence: CASSLGWREDNTGELFF. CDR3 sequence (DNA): TGTGCCAGCAGCTTAGGATGGCGGGAGGACAACACCGGGGAGCTGTTTTTT. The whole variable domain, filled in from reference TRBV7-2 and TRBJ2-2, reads GAGVSQSPSNKVTEKGKDVELRCDPISGHTALYWYRQSLGQGLEFLIYFQGNSAPDKSGLPSDRFSAERTGGSVSTLTIQRTQQEDSAVYLCASSLGWREDNTGELFFGEGSRLTVL.